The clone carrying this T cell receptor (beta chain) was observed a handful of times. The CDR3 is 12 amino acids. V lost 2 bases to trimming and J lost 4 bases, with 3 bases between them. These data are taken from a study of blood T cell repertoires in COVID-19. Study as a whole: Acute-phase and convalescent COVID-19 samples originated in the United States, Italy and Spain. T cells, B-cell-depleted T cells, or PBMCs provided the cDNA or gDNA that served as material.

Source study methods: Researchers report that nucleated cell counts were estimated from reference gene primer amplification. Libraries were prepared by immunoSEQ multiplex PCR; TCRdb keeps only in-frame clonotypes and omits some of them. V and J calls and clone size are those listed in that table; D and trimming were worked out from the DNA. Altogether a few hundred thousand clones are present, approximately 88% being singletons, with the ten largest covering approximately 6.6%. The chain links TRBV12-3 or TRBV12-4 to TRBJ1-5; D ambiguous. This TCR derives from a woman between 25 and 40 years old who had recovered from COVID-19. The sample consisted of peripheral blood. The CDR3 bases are TGTGCCAGCAGTTTACGGAATCAGCCCCAGCATTTT. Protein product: CASSLRNQPQHF.